This TCR beta chain was captured by sequencing in a study of CD8+CD57+ T cells in acquired aplastic anemia. Whole-study context: Isolated CD4+ and CD8+ cells, once sorted, yielded DNA averaging about 3.4 ug. Findings and limits, study-wide: There were roughly 30 CD8+ CDR3 sequences that occurred in both patients and controls.

Sequenced patients had shown CD8+CD57+ cell expansion by flow cytometry. As a group, the patients uniformly had severe acquired aplastic anemia. Each patient gave a blood sample that was collected before any therapy had been received. Genomic DNA, serving as template, underwent TCR beta VDJ and CDR3 profiling. TCRdb ran MiXCR on the reads and lists one entry per CDR3 protein. The sample has about 150,000 distinct CDR3 sequences; approximately 51% are singletons. Germline V gene sequence: CDR1 SGDLS, CDR2 YYNGEE. Trimming shortened V by 4 bases and J by 7 bases, and 14 bases separated the two germline ends. The length of the CDR3 is 13 residues. The table lists this clonotype with many counts. What it binds is not known.

The chain joins TRBV9 to TRBJ1-2; no definite D call. The TCR was taken from a human donor with aplastic anemia. Sequenced material: sorted CD4+, CD8+, or CD8+CD57+ T cells (not recorded which) from PBMCs. The CDR3 sequence is CASSPGGLGGYTF. The CDR3 nucleotides are TGTGCCAGCAGCCCCGGTGGGCTGGGTGGCTACACCTTC.